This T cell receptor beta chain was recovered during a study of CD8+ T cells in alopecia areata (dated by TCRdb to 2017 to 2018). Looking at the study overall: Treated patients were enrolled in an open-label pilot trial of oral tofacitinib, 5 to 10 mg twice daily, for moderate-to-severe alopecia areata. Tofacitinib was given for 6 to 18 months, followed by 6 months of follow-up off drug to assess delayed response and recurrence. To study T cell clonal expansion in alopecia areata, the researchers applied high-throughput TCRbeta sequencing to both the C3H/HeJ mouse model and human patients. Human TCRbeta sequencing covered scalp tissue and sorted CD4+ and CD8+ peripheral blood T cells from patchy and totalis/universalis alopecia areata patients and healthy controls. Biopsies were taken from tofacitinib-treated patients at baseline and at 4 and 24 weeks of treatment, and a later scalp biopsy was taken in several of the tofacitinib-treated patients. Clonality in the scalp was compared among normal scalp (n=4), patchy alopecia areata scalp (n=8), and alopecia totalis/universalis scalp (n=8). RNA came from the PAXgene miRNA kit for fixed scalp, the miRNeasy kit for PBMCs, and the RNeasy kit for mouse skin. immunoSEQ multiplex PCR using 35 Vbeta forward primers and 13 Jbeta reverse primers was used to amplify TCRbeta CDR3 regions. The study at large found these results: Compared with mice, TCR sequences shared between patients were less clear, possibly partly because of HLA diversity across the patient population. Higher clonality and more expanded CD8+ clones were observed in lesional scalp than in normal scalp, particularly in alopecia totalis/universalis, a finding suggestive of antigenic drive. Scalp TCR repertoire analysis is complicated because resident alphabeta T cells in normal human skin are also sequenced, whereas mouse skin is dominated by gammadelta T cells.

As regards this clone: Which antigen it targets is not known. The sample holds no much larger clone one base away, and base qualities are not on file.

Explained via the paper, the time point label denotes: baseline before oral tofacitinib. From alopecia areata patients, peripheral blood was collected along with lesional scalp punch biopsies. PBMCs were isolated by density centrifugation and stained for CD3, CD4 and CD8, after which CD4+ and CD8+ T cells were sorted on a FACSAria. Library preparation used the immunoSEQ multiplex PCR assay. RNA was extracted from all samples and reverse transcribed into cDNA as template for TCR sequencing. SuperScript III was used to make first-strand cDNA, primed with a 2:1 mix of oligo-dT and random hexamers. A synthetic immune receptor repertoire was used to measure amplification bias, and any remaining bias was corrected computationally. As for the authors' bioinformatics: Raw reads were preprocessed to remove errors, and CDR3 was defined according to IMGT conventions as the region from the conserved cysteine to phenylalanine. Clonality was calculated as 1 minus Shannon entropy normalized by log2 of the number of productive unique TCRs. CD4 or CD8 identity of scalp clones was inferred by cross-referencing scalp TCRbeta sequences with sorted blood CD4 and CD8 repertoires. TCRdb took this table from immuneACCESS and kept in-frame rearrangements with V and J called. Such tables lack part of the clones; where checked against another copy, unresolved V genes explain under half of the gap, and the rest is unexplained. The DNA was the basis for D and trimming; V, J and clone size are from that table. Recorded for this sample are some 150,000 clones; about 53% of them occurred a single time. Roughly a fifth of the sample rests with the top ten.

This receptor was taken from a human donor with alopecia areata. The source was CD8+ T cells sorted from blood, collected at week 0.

The CDR3 protein is CASRAGAGFTEAFF. The DNA is TGTGCCAGCAGGGCCGGAGCGGGGTTCACTGAAGCTTTCTTT. This receptor chain uses TRBV6-6 and TRBJ1-1; the D segment cannot be called with confidence. The CDR3 holds 14 amino acids from the cysteine to the phenylalanine. Of the read, only the CDR3 DNA is kept; its 42 bases are in frame from base 1. The V and J ends are trimmed by 6 bases and 4 bases, leaving 15 bases between them. According to the germline V gene (reference sequence), CDR1 reads MNHNY and CDR2 reads SVGAGI.